One T cell receptor (beta chain) is described in this entry. The antigen is not known. The data stem from a study of breast tumors, draining lymph nodes, adjacent tissues. The junction had 15 bases not matched to a gene; V was cut back by 4 bases and J by 7 bases. Germline values: CDR1 KGHDR, CDR2 SFDVKD. The CDR3 has 17 amino acids. Broader study findings: Compared with lymph nodes, tumors were less diverse; compared with nontumor tissue, more. The lymph node origin of tumor T cells was framed as consistent with a hypothesis, not demonstrated.

One entry per CDR3 protein results from TCRdb running MiXCR on the multiplex PCR reads. The sample holds more than 50,000 distinct CDR3 sequences; around 43% are singletons and the top ten take 8% to 9.5%. The origin of this receptor is a female donor with breast cancer. Some clones in this sample may be carry-over from other donors' samples. The rearrangement joins TRBV24-1 to TRBJ2-1, with 7 bases fitting TRBD2. The sequenced sample consisted of breast tumor tissue. The CDR3 reads CATSEPVTSSGGNEQFF. As DNA, the CDR3 is TGTGCCACCAGTGAACCGGTGACTAGCTCGGGTGGGAATGAGCAGTTCTTC.